What follows are 30 T cell receptor beta chains derived from one specimen sequenced in a study of OX40 agonist ivuxolimab in advanced cancers. The data were produced by immunoSEQ multiplex PCR, yet TCRdb's version contains in-frame clones alone and is incomplete. The sample lists 72,000 or so clones; 87% were seen once. Sequenced material: CD4+ or CD8+ T cells sorted from blood, taken in a trial of the OX40 agonist ivuxolimab. The receptor set was obtained from an adult with an advanced solid tumor such as melanoma, head and neck, liver or kidney cancer.

The chain couples TRBV19 to TRBJ1-1; D unclear. CDR3 length: 13 amino acids. Between the trimmed V and J ends, which lost 0 bases and 3 bases, there was a span of 5 bases. Germline V gene lookup returns CDR1 LNHDA and CDR2 SQIVND (reference sequence). In nucleotides, the CDR3 is TGTGCCAGTAGTATAGATTTAGACACTGAAGCTTTCTTT. This encodes CASSIDLDTEAFF.

The V gene is TRBV5-1, the J gene TRBJ1-2; 7 bases match TRBD1. Losses at the gene ends were 4 bases for V and 4 bases for J; bases not matched to a gene: 10. Germline V lookup: CDR1 SGHRS, CDR2 YFSETQ. CDR3 length equals 15 residues. The CDR3: CASSPGTANIYGYTF. In DNA form, the CDR3 reads TGCGCCAGCAGCCCCGGGACAGCCAACATCTATGGCTACACCTTC.

V usage is TRBV11-2 and J usage is TRBJ2-5; 7 bases are a match to TRBD2. Germline V gene lookup returns CDR1 SGHAT and CDR2 FQNNGV. V lost 5 bases to trimming and J lost 5 bases; unmatched junction nucleotides: 14. This CDR3 comprises 16 residues. CDR3 region: CASSLRAPRAGETQYF. In nucleotides, the CDR3 is TGTGCCAGCAGCCTCCGCGCACCTCGAGCGGGGGAGACCCAGTACTTC. Combining the CDR3 with reference TRBV11-2 and TRBJ2-5 gives the whole variable domain EAGVAQSPRYKIIEKRQSVAFWCNPISGHATLYWYQQILGQGPKLLIQFQNNGVVDDSQLPKDRFSAERLKGVDSTLKIQPAKLEDSAVYLCASSLRAPRAGETQYFGPGTRLLVL.

The chain has TRBV7-9 and TRBJ2-4; maybe TRBD1 (6 bases). From germline, CDR1 is SEHNR and CDR2 FQNEAQ (reference sequence). This CDR3 region has 16 residues. Deletions cut 4 bases from V and 2 bases from J, with 15 bases between. CDR3 amino acids: CASSWSLGDTKNIQYF. CDR3 bases: TGTGCCAGCAGCTGGAGTCTAGGGGACACCAAAAACATTCAGTACTTC.

The chain combines TRBV4-1 with TRBJ2-5; tentatively, D is TRBD1 (5 bases). Looked up from germline, CDR1 is MGHRA and CDR2 is YSYEKL. V lost 0 bases and J lost 6, with 14 bases in between. The CDR3 has 15 residues. For the CDR3, the DNA is TGCGCCAGCAGCCAAGATAGGGGCAGGCCTCAGACCCAGTACTTC. This codes for CASSQDRGRPQTQYF.

The chain links TRBV30 to TRBJ2-7, with D hard to call. Between the trimmed V and J ends, which lost 0 bases and 0 bases, there was a span of 18 bases. This CDR3 comprises 17 residues. Germline V gene data show CDR1 as GTSNPN and CDR2 as SVGIG (reference sequence). The CDR3 spells CAWSVLGIGASSYEQYF. Here the CDR3 DNA reads TGTGCCTGGAGTGTACTGGGTATTGGAGCGAGCTCCTACGAGCAGTACTTC.

The rearrangement joins TRBV21-1 to TRBJ1-1. TRBV21-1 is given as a pseudogene. CDR3 size: 12 residues. The CDR3 region is CASGGEGTEAFF. The CDR3 nucleotides read TGTGCCAGCGGAGGGGAGGGCACTGAAGCTTTCTTT.

The J gene is TRBJ1-5, the V gene TRBV7-9; D possibly corresponds to TRBD1 (5 bases). Germline assignment: CDR1 SEHNR and CDR2 FQNEAQ (reference sequence). The germline V and J ends were trimmed by 1 base and 7 bases, with 17 bases remaining between them. The CDR3 totals 16 residues. The CDR3 region has the DNA TGTGCCAGCAGCTTAGATTTCGGGGCTGGGCGGCAGCCCCAGCATTTT. It codes for CASSLDFGAGRQPQHF.

This rearrangement joins TRBV6-5 to TRBJ2-7; tentative D call: TRBD1 (6 bases). Trimming left V 8 bases short and J 3 bases short, with 11 bases between. The CDR3 covers 12 residues. Germline V CDR1 and CDR2: MNHEY, SVGAGI. The CDR3 loop is CASYRDNYEQYF. CDR3 nucleotides: TGTGCCAGCTACCGGGACAACTACGAGCAGTACTTC.

This chain uses TRBV5-1 with TRBJ1-1, with D unclear. This CDR3 has 15 amino acids. The V end was cut by 0 bases, the J end by 0 bases, with 9 bases between. Germline loops: CDR1 SGHRS, CDR2 YFSETQ. The CDR3 bases are TGCGCCAGCAGCTTGGCGCAGCGCATGAACACTGAAGCTTTCTTT. This translates into CASSLAQRMNTEAFF. The variable domain in full, with the rest retrieved from reference TRBV5-1 and TRBJ1-1, is KAGVTQTPRYLIKTRGQQVTLSCSPISGHRSVSWYQQTPGQGLQFLFEYFSETQRNKGNFPGRFSGRQFSNSRSEMNVSTLELGDSALYLCASSLAQRMNTEAFFGQGTRLTVV.

V is TRBV30 and J is TRBJ1-3; D unclear. Germline V gives CDR1 GTSNPN, CDR2 SVGIG (reference sequence). Between the trimmed V and J ends, which lost 5 bases and 1 base, there was a span of 12 bases. The CDR3 has 14 residues. The CDR3 protein is CAWDPKGSGNTIYF. DNA for the CDR3: TGTGCCTGGGACCCGAAAGGGTCTGGAAACACCATATATTTT.

The chain combines TRBV28 with TRBJ1-4; 11 nucleotides line up with TRBD1. Germline assignment: CDR1 MDHEN and CDR2 SYDVKM. V lost 3 bases to trimming and J lost 8 bases; unmatched junction nucleotides: 8. This CDR3 has 16 residues. The CDR3 region has the DNA TGTGCCAGCAGTTTGCTTGGGGACAGGGGGAGAGAAAAACTGTTTTTT. Encoded protein: CASSLLGDRGREKLFF.

V and J are TRBV30 and TRBJ2-5; D unclear. CDR1 and CDR2 from the germline V gene are GTSNPN and SVGIG (reference sequence). Between the trimmed V and J ends, which lost 0 bases and 5 bases, there was a span of 10 bases. The CDR3 is made up of 13 amino acids. DNA of the CDR3: TGTGCCTGGAGTGTAATCCTGGGGGAGACCCAGTACTTC. Its translation is CAWSVILGETQYF.

J is TRBJ2-3 and V is TRBV5-6; TRBD2 is a possible D gene (6 bases). CDR3 length: 11 amino acids. The germline V gene has CDR1 SGHDT and CDR2 YYEEEE. V lost 3 bases to trimming and J lost 10 bases, with 9 bases between them. The CDR3 region has the DNA TGTGCCAGCAGCTCCCGGGAGTCGCAGTATTTT. This codes for CASSSRESQYF. The entire variable domain, with the rest obtained from reference TRBV5-6 and TRBJ2-3, is as follows: DAGVTQSPTHLIKTRGQQVTLRCSPKSGHDTVSWYQQALGQGPQFIFQYYEEEERQRGNFPDRFSGHQFPNYSSELNVNALLLGDSALYLCASSSRESQYFGPGTRLTVL.

The rearrangement joins TRBV9 to TRBJ2-3; D possibly matches TRBD1 or TRBD2 (6 bases each). This CDR3 has 15 amino acids. V was trimmed by 4 bases and J by 3 bases, leaving 15 bases between them. The germline V gene encodes CDR1 SGDLS and CDR2 YYNGEE. The CDR3 loop reads CASSSMGGGTDTQYF. The CDR3 DNA reads as TGTGCCAGCAGCTCGATGGGGGGCGGGACAGATACGCAGTATTTT.

The V call is TRBV2, the J call TRBJ1-5; TRBD1 might be the D (6 bases). In germline, CDR1 is SNHLY, CDR2 FYNNEI. The CDR3 contains 14 residues. V lost 7 bases to trimming and J lost 1 base, with 11 bases between them. The CDR3 bases are TGTGCCAGCAATTACGGACAGAGCAATCAGCCCCAGCATTTT. This codes for CASNYGQSNQPQHF.

This sequence joins TRBV5-4 and TRBJ2-5, with 8 positions matching TRBD1. The CDR3 is 14 residues long. Trimming removed 4 bases from V and 2 bases from J; junction bases left unmatched: 4. Germline V gene sequence: CDR1 SGHNT, CDR2 YYREEE (reference sequence). The CDR3 region has the DNA TGTGCCAGCAGCCCGACAGGGGAGCAAGAGACCCAGTACTTC. Protein product: CASSPTGEQETQYF.

This rearrangement joins TRBV9 to TRBJ2-3, with 9 bases fitting TRBD1. V dropped 1 base and J dropped 2; count of bases not matched to a gene: 5. The germline gives CDR1 SGDLS, CDR2 YYNGEE. This CDR3 region has 16 residues. The CDR3 here is CASSVLGQGNTDTQYF. DNA for the CDR3: TGTGCCAGCAGCGTATTAGGACAGGGGAACACAGATACGCAGTATTTT. Full variable domain (rest looked up from reference TRBV9 and TRBJ2-3): DSGVTQTPKHLITATGQRVTLRCSPRSGDLSVYWYQQSLDQGLQFLIQYYNGEERAKGNILERFSAQQFPDLHSELNLSSLELGDSALYFCASSVLGQGNTDTQYFGPGTRLTVL.

This clone has a handful of counts. The J gene is TRBJ1-2, the V gene TRBV28; D remains unclear. The V end was cut by 8 bases, the J end by 8 bases, with 15 bases between. The CDR3 covers 12 residues. Germline V gene sequence: CDR1 MDHEN, CDR2 SYDVKM. The CDR3, as DNA: TGTGCCAGCCTCTTTACGGGAACGGGCTACACCTTC. It is translated as CASLFTGTGYTF.

This clone was seen just once. The gene calls are TRBV2 and TRBJ2-5; D is tentatively TRBD1 or TRBD2 (7 bases each). The germline CDR1 and CDR2 sequences are SNHLY and FYNNEI. V lost 5 bases and J lost 3, with 13 bases in between. The CDR3 has 14 amino acids. CDR3 loop: CASSHPGGEETQYF. CDR3 in DNA: TGTGCCAGCAGTCACCCAGGGGGGGAAGAGACCCAGTACTTC.

The rearrangement joins TRBV15 to TRBJ2-5, with 7 bases lining up with TRBD2. Germline lookup yields CDR1 LNHNV and CDR2 YYDKDF (reference sequence). The CDR3 runs 15 residues. J was trimmed by 7 bases and V by 0 bases; bases with no gene match: 8. The CDR3 region has the DNA TGTGCCACCAGCAGAGATGGGGCTAGCGGTACGACCCAGTACTTC. Its translation: CATSRDGASGTTQYF.

J is TRBJ2-5 and V is TRBV30; the D is unclear. Germline V gives CDR1 GTSNPN, CDR2 SVGIG (reference sequence). V was cut by 0 bases and J by 5 bases, with 7 bases left in between. This CDR3 has 12 residues. The CDR3 nucleotides read TGTGCCTGGAGTGTTATATGGGAGACCCAGTACTTC. Translation gives CAWSVIWETQYF.

The chain recombines TRBV5-1 with TRBJ1-4; TRBD1 aligns across 7 bases. The CDR3 totals 14 residues. Germline trimming cut 1 base from V and 3 bases from J; bases unmatched to any gene: 0. Germline CDR1 SGHRS, CDR2 YFSETQ. CDR3 nucleotide sequence: TGCGCCAGCAGCTTGACAGGGGCTAATGAAAAACTGTTTTTT. Translating it yields CASSLTGANEKLFF.

The rearrangement links TRBV5-1 to TRBJ2-3; 10 positions agree with TRBD2. Germline V gives CDR1 SGHRS, CDR2 YFSETQ. This CDR3 is 15 amino acids long. V lost 1 base and J lost 6; bases outside the gene matches: 5. The CDR3 DNA sequence: TGCGCCAGCAGCTTGCCAGCGGGAGGGCGGGATACGCAGTATTTT. Amino acids: CASSLPAGGRDTQYF.

The chain combines TRBV28 with TRBJ2-5; no firm D call. V shed 8 bases and J shed 1 base, with 14 bases lying between them. CDR1 is MDHEN, CDR2 SYDVKM, per germline. There are 14 residues in the CDR3. This chain's CDR3 is CASFPRRVQETQYF. The CDR3 nucleotides read TGTGCCAGCTTCCCCAGACGGGTCCAAGAGACCCAGTACTTC.

This chain joins TRBV19 and TRBJ2-2, with a tentative D call TRBD1 (7 bases). Looked up from germline, CDR1 is LNHDA and CDR2 is SQIVND (reference sequence). The CDR3 is made up of 16 amino acids. Trimming pared 5 bases from V and 6 bases from J, leaving 19 bases between. The CDR3 sequence is CASSLSTGRRSGELFF. DNA for the CDR3: TGTGCCAGTAGTCTCTCGACAGGGAGGAGGTCCGGGGAGCTGTTTTTT.

This clone is a singleton in its sample. The chain joins TRBV18 to TRBJ1-5, with a possible D match to TRBD1 (6 bases). Germline V gene lookup returns CDR1 KGHSH and CDR2 LQKENI. The CDR3 extends over 13 amino acids. The V end was cut by 4 bases, the J end by 8 bases, with 12 bases between. For the CDR3, the DNA is TGTGCCAGCTCACTACAGGGATTGGAGCCCCAGCATTTT. Encoded protein: CASSLQGLEPQHF. Complete variable domain (other parts from reference TRBV18 and TRBJ1-5): NAGVMQNPRHLVRRRGQEARLRCSPMKGHSHVYWYRQLPEEGLKFMVYLQKENIIDESGMPKERFSAEFPKEGPSILRIQQVVRGDSAAYFCASSLQGLEPQHFGDGTRLSIL.

This chain uses TRBV7-2 with TRBJ2-5; 14 positions match TRBD2. The CDR3 extends over 16 amino acids. V trimming: 1 base; J trimming: 2 bases; junction bases outside the gene matches: 0. In germline, CDR1 is SGHTA, CDR2 FQGNSA. The DNA for the CDR3 is TGTGCCAGCAGCTTAGGACTAGCGGGAGGGCAAGAGACCCAGTACTTC. Protein: CASSLGLAGGQETQYF.

The count of this clone is one. V gene TRBV6-1 combines with J gene TRBJ1-1; D not certain. The germline V gene encodes CDR1 MNHNS and CDR2 SASEGT. V lost 7 bases and J lost 5, with 17 bases in between. CDR3 length equals 14 residues. CDR3 protein: CASINNGLGTEAFF. DNA for the CDR3: TGTGCCAGCATTAATAACGGTCTGGGGACTGAAGCTTTCTTT.

The CDR3 DNA is TGTGCCAGCAGTGAAAGGCTAGGGGGGAATCAGCCCCAGCATTTT. Amino acids: CASSERLGGNQPQHF. The gene calls are TRBV2 and TRBJ1-5; perhaps TRBD1 as D (6 bases). The CDR3 contains 15 residues. The germline V gene has CDR1 SNHLY and CDR2 FYNNEI. Trimming stripped 2 bases from V and 4 bases from J, with 12 bases between.